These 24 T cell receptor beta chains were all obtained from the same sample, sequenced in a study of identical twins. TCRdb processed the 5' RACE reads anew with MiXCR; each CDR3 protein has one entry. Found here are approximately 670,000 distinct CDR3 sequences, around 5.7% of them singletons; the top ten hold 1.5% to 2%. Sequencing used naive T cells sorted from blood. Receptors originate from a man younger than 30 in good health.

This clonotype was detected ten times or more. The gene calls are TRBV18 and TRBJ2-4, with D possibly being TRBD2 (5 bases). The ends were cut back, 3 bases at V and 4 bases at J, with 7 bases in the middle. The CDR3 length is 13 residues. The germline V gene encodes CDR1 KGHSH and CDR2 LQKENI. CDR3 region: CASSPGDKNIQYF. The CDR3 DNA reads TGTGCCAGCTCACCCGGGGATAAAAACATTCAGTACTTC.

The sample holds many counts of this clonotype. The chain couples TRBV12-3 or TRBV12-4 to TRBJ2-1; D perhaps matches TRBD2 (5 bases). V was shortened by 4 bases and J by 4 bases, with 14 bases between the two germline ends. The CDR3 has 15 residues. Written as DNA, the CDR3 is TGTGCCAGCAGTTCCCCCAAACGGGAATACAATGAGCAGTTCTTC. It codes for CASSSPKREYNEQFF.

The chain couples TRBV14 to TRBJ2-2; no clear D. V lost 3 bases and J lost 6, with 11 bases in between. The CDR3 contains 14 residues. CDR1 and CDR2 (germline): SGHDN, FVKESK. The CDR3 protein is CASSQKPWSGELFF. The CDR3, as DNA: TGTGCCAGCAGCCAGAAGCCTTGGTCCGGGGAGCTGTTTTTT.

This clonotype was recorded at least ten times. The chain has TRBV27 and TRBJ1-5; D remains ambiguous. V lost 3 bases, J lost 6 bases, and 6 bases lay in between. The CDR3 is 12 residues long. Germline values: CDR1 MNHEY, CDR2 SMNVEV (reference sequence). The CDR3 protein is CASSFAGQPQHF. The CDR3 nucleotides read TGTGCCAGCAGTTTTGCAGGTCAGCCCCAGCATTTT.

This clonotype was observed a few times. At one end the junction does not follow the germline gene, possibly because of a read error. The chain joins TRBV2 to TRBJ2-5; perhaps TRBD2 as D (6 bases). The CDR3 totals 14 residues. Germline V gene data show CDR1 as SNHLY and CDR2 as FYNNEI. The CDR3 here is CASGETRSGETQYF. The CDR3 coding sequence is TGTGCCAGCGGTGAGACTAGGAGCGGGGAGACCCAGTACTTC.

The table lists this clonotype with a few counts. CDR3 nucleotides: TGCAGCGCCTCTGGGAGTCCCGGGACAGGTTCCCCCTACGGATACGAGCAGTACTTC. Translating gives CSASGSPGTGSPYGYEQYF. The V gene is TRBV29-1, the J gene TRBJ2-7; 8 positions match TRBD1. Germline assignment: CDR1 SQVTM and CDR2 ANQGSEA. CDR3 length equals 19 residues. Trimming cost V 7 bases and J 4 bases; bases outside gene matches: 27.

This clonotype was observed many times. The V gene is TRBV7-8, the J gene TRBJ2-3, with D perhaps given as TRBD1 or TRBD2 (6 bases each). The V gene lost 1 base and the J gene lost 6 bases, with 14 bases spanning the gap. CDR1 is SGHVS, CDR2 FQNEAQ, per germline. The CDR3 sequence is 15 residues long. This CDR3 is CASSLVYGGRDTQYF. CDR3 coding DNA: TGTGCCAGCAGCTTAGTCTACGGGGGCAGGGATACGCAGTATTTT.

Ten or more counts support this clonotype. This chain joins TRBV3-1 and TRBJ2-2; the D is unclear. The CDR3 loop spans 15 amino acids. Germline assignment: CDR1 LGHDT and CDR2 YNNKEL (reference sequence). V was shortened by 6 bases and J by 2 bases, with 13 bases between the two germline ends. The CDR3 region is CASSPRWPNTGELFF. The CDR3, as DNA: TGTGCCAGCAGTCCAAGATGGCCAAACACCGGGGAGCTGTTTTTT.

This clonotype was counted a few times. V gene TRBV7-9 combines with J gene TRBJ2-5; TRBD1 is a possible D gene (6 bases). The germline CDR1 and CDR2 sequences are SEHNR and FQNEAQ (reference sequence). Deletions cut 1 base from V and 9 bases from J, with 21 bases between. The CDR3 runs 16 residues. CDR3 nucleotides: TGTGCCAGCAGCTTAGACGGGACATACAAACCGATGCCCCAGTACTTC. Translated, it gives CASSLDGTYKPMPQYF.

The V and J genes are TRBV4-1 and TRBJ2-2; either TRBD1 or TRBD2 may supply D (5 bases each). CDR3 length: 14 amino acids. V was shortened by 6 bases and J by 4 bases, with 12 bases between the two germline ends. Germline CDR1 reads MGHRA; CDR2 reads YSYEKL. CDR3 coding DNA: TGCGCCAGCAGTCGGGGCCCGGGCACCGGGGAGCTGTTTTTT. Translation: CASSRGPGTGELFF.

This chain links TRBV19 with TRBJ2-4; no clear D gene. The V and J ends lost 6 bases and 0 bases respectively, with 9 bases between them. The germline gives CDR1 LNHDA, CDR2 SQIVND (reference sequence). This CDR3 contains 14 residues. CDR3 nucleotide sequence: TGTGCCAGTAGGTTCGTCCTAGCCAAAAACATTCAGTACTTC. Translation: CASRFVLAKNIQYF.

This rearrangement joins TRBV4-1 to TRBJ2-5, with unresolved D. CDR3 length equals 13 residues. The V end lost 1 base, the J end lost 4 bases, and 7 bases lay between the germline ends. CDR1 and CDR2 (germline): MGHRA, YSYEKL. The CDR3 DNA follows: TGCGCCAGCAGCCAAGTTGTCGGAGAGACCCAGTACTTC. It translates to CASSQVVGETQYF.

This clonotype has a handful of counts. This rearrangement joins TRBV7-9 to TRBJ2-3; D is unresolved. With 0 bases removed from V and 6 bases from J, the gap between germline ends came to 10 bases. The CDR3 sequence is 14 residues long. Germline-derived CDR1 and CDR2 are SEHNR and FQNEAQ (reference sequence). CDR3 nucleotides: TGTGCCAGCAGCTTAGCGCACCTCTATGATACGCAGTATTTT. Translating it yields CASSLAHLYDTQYF.

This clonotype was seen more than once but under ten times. CDR3 nucleotide sequence: TGCAGTGCTAGAGCTCTAGCGGGAGTCTCAGATACGCAGTATTTT. Residues: CSARALAGVSDTQYF. This chain joins TRBV20-1 and TRBJ2-3; 10 bases are a match to TRBD2. Trimming at V came to 1 base and at J to 4 bases, leaving 5 bases not matched to a gene. The CDR3 consists of 15 residues. Germline-derived CDR1 and CDR2 are DFQATT and SNEGSKA (reference sequence).

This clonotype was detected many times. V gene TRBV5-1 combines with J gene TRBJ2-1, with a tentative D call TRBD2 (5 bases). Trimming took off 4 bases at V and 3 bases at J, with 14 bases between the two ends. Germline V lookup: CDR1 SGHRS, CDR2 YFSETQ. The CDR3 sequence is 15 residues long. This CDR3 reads CASSPNGDHYNEQFF. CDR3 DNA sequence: TGCGCCAGCAGCCCGAACGGGGATCACTACAATGAGCAGTTCTTC.

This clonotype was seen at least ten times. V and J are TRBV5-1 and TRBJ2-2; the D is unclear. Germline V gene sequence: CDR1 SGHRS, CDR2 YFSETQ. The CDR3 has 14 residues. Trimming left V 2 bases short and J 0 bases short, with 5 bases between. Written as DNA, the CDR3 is TGCGCCAGCAGCTTTGAGGCGAACACCGGGGAGCTGTTTTTT. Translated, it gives CASSFEANTGELFF.

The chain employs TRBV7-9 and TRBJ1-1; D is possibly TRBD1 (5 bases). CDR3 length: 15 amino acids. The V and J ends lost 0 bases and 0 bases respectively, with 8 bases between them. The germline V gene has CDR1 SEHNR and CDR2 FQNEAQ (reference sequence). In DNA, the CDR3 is TGTGCCAGCAGCTTAGCGGGACCCGTGAACACTGAAGCTTTCTTT. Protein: CASSLAGPVNTEAFF.

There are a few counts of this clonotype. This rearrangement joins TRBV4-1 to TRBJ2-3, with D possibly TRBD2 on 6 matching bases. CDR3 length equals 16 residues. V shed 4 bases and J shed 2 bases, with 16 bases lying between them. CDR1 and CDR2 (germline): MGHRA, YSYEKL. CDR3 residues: CASSPPRGTITDTQYF. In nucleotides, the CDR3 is TGCGCCAGCAGCCCGCCCCGGGGGACGATCACAGATACGCAGTATTTT.

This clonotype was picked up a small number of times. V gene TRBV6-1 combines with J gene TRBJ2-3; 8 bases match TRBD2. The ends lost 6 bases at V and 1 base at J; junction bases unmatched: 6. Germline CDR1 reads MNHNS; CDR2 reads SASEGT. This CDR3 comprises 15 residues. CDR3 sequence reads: CASRRQAGGTDTQYF. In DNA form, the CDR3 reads TGTGCCAGCAGACGACAAGCGGGAGGCACAGATACGCAGTATTTT.

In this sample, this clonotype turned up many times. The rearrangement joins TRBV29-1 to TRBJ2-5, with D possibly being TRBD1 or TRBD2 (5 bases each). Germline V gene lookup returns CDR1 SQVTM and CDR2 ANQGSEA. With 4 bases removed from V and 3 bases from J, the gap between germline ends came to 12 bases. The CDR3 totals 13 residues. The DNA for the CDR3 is TGCAGCGTTGCCTGGGACCTGAAAGAGACCCAGTACTTC. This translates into CSVAWDLKETQYF.

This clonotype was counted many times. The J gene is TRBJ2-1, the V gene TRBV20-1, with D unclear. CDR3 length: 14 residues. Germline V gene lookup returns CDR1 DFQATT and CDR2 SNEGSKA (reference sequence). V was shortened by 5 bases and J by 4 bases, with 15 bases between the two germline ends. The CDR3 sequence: CSASLPGLYNEQFF. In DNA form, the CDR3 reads TGCAGTGCTTCCCTTCCCGGGCTGTACAATGAGCAGTTCTTC.

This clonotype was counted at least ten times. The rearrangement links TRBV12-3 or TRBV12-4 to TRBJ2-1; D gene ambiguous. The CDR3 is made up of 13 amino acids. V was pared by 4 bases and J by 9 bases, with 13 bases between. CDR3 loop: CASSYEPLGEQFF. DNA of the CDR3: TGTGCCAGCAGTTATGAGCCCTTAGGTGAGCAGTTCTTC.

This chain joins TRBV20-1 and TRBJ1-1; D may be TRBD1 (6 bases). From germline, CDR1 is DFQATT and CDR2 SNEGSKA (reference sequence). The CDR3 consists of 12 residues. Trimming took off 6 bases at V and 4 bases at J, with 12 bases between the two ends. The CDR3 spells CSALLGGTEAFF. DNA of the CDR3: TGCAGTGCCCTTTTAGGGGGCACTGAAGCTTTCTTT.

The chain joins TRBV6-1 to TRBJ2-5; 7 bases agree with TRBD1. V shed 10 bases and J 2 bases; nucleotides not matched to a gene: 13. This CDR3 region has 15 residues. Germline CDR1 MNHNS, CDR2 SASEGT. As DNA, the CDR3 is TGTGCCATCAAAGGGGGCTCCGGGGCACAAGAGACCCAGTACTTC. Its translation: CAIKGGSGAQETQYF.